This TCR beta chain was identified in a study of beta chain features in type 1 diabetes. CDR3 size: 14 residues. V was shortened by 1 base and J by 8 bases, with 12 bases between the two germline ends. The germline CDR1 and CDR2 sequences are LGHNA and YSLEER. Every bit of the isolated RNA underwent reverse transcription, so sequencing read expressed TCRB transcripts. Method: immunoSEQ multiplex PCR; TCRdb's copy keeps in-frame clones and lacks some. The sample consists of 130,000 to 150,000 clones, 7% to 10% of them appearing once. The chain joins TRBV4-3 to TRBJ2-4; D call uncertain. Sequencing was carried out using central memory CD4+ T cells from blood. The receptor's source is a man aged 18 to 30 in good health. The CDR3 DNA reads TGCGCCAGCAGCCAAGGGTCAGGAAGAGACATTCAGTACTTC. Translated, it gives CASSQGSGRDIQYF.